This TCR beta chain stems from a study of CD8 T cells in ankylosing spondylitis. Overall study results and limits: Typical of ankylosing spondylitis blood, it appeared, was a TCR beta motif of 7 or 8 highly homologous variants. The authors reported significant enrichment of disease-linked clones in matched ankylosing spondylitis synovial fluid. Some of the motif variants had earlier been found in reactive arthritis patients' fluid and blood.

The CDR3 is made up of 17 amino acids. CDR1 SGHTA and CDR2 FQGNSA come from the germline V gene. The germline V and J ends were trimmed by 4 bases and 2 bases, with 17 bases remaining between them. TCRdb re-derived calls from the 5' RACE reads in MiXCR, one entry per CDR3 protein. The repertoire holds 200,000 to 250,000 distinct CDR3 sequences, with approximately 16% as singletons. In regard to this clonotype: Its specificity is not known.

The rearrangement uses TRBV7-2 and TRBJ2-2; D call uncertain. The source material was blood, either unsorted or a sorted T cell fraction (not recorded which). The sequence was collected from a male donor with ankylosing spondylitis. The CDR3 coding sequence is TGTGCCAGCAGCTCCGCGTTCGTTAAGGAAAACACCGGGGAGCTGTTTTTT. It is translated as CASSSAFVKENTGELFF.